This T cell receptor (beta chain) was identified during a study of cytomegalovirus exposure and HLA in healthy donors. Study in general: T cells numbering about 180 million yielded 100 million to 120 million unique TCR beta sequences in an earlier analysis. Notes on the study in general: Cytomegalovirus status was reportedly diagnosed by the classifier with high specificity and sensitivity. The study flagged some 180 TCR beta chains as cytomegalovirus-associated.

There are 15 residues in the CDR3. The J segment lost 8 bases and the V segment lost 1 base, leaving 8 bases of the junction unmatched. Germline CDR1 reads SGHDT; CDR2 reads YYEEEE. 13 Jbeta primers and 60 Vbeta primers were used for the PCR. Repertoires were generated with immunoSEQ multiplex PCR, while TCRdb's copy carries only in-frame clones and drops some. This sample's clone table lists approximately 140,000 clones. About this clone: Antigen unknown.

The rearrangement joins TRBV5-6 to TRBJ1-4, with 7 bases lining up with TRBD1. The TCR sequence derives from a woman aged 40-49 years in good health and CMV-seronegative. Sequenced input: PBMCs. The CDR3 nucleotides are TGTGCCAGCAGCTTGCAAACAGGGGCGCGGGAAAAACTGTTTTTT. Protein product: CASSLQTGAREKLFF. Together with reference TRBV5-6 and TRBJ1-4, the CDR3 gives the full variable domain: DAGVTQSPTHLIKTRGQQVTLRCSPKSGHDTVSWYQQALGQGPQFIFQYYEEEERQRGNFPDRFSGHQFPNYSSELNVNALLLGDSALYLCASSLQTGAREKLFFGSGTQLSVL.